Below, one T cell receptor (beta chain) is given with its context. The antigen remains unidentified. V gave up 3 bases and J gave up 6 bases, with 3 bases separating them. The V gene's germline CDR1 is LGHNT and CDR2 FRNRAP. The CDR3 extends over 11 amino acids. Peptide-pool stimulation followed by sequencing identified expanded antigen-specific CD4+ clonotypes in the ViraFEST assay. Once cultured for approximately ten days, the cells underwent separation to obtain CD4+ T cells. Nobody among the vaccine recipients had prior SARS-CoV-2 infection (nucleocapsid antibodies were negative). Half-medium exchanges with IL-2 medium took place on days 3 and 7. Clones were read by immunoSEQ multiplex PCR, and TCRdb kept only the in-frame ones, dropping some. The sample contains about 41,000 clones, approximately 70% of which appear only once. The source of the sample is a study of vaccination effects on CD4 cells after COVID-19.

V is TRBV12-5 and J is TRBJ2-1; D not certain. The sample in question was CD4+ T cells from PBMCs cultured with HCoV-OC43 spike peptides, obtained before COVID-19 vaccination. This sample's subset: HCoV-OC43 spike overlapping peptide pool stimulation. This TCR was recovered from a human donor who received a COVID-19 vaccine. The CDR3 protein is CASGFLNEQFF. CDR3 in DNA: TGTGCTAGTGGTTTCCTCAATGAGCAGTTCTTC.